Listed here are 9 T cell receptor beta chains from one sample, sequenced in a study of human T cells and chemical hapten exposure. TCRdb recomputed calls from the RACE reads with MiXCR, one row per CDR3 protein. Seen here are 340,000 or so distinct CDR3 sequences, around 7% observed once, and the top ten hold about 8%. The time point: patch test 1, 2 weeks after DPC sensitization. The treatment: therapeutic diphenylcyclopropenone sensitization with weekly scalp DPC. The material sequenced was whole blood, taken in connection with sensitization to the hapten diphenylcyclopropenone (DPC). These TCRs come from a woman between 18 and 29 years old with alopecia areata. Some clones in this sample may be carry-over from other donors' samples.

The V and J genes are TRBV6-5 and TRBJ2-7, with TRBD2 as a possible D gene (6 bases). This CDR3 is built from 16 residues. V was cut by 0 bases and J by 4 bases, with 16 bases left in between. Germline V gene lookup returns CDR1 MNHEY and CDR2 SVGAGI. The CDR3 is CASSYSKYGGTYEQYF. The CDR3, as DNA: TGTGCCAGCAGTTACTCGAAGTATGGGGGGACTTACGAGCAGTACTTC.

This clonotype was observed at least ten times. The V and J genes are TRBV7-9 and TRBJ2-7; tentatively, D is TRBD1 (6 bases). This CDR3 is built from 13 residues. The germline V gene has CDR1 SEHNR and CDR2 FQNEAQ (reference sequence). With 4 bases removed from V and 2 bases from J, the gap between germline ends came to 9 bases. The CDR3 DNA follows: TGTGCCAGCAGCTCTACAGGGACCTACGAGCAGTACTTC. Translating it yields CASSSTGTYEQYF. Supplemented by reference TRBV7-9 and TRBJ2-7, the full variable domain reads DTGVSQNPRHKITKRGQNVTFRCDPISEHNRLYWYRQTLGQGPEFLTYFQNEAQLEKSRLLSDRFSAERPKGSFSTLEIQRTEQGDSAMYLCASSSTGTYEQYFGPGTRLTVT.

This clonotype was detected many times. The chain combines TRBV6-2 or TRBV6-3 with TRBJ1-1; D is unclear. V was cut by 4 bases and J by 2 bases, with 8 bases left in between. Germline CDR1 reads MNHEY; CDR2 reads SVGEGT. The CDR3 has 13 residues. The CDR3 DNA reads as TGTGCCAGCAGTTCCGGGTCTAACACTGAAGCTTTCTTT. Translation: CASSSGSNTEAFF.

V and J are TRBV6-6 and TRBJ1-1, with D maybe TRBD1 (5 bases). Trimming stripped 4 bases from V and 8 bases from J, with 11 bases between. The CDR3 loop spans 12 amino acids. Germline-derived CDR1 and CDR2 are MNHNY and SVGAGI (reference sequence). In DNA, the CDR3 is TGTGCCAGCAGTTTTAGAGACAGCGAAGCTTTCTTT. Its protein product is CASSFRDSEAFF.

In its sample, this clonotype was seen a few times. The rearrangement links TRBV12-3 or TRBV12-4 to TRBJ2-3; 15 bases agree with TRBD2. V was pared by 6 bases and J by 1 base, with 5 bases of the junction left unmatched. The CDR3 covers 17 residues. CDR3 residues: CASSRTSGGGRTDTQYF. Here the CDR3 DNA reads TGTGCCAGCAGCCGGACTAGCGGGGGGGGTCGCACAGATACGCAGTATTTT.

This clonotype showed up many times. For the CDR3, the DNA is TGTGCCAGCAGCTTTATACCGCAGGGTCGGGACGAGCAGTACTTC. Translating it yields CASSFIPQGRDEQYF. The chain has TRBV13 and TRBJ2-7, with a possible D match to TRBD1 (5 bases). Germline CDR1 and CDR2: PRHDT and FYEKMQ (reference sequence). The V end was cut by 3 bases, the J end by 5 bases, with 17 bases between. The CDR3 spans 15 residues.

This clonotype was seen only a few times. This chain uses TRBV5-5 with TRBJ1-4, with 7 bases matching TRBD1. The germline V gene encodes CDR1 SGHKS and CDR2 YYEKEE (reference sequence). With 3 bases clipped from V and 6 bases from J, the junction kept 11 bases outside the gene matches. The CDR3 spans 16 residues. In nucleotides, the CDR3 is TGTGCCAGCAGCTCACCCGCCGGGACAGTGGATGAAAAACTGTTTTTT. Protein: CASSSPAGTVDEKLFF.

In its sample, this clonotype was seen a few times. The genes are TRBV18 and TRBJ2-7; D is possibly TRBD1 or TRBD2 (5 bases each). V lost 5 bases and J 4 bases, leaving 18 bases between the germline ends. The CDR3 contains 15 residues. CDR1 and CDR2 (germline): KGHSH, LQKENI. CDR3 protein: CASSARDGEEYEQYF. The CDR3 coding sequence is TGTGCCAGCTCAGCCCGGGACGGGGAAGAGTACGAGCAGTACTTC.

CDR3 in amino acids: CASSLSQPNEQFF. CDR3 nucleotide sequence: TGTGCCAGCAGCTTATCCCAACCCAATGAGCAGTTCTTC. The chain employs TRBV7-3 and TRBJ2-1, with D hard to call. The CDR3 has 13 residues. Germline V gene lookup returns CDR1 SGHTA and CDR2 FQGTGA. V was pared by 2 bases and J by 6 bases, with 8 bases between. Based on the CDR3 plus reference TRBV7-3 and TRBJ2-1, the full variable domain is GAGVSQTPSNKVTEKGKYVELRCDPISGHTALYWYRQSLGQGPEFLIYFQGTGAADDSGLPNDRFFAVRPEGSVSTLKIQRTERGDSAVYLCASSLSQPNEQFFGPGTRLTVL.